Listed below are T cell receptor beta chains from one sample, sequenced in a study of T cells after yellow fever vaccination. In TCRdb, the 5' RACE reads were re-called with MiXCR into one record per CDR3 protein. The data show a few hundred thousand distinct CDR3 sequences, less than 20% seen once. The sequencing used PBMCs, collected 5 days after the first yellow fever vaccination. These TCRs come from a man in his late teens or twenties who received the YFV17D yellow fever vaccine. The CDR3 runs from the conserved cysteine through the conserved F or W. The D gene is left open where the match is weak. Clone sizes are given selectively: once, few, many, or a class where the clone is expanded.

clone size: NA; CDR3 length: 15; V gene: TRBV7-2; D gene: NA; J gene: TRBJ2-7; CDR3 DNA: TGTGCCAGCAGCTTAGCATCCGGGTTTTCCTACGAGCAGTACTTC; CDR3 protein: CASSLASGFSYEQYF
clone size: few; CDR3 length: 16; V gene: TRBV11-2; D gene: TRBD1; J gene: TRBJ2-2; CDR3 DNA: TGTGCCAGCAGTCCCCGGGACAGGGGTTTGGTCGGGGAGCTGTTTTTT; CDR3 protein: CASSPRDRGLVGELFF
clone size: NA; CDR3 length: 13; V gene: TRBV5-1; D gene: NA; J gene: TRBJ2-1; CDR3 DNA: TGCGCCAGCAGCGGGCCAGCCCGCAATGAGCAGTTCTTC; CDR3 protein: CASSGPARNEQFF
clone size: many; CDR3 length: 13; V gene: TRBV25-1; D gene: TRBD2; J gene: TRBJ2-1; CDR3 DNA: TGTGCCAGCGCAAGGACTAGCGTCAATGAGCAGTTCTTC; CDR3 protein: CASARTSVNEQFF
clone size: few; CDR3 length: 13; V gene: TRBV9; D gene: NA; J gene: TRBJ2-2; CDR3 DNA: TGTGCCAGCAGCGTCCTCCACACCGGGGAGCTGTTTTTT; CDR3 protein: CASSVLHTGELFF
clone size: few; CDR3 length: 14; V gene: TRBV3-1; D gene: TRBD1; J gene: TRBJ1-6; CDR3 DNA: TGTGCCAGCAGCCTTGGGACAGGGCGGACACCCCTCCACTTT; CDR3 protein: CASSLGTGRTPLHF
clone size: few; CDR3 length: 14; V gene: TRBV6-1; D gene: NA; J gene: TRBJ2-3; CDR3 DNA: TGTGCCAGCACCCAGGGGGGCAGCACAGATACGCAGTATTTT; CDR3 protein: CASTQGGSTDTQYF
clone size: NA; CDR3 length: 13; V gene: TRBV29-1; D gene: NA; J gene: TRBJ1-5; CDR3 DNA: TGCAGCGTTGTTGGCCAGCAAGGTCAGCCCCAGCATTTT; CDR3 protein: CSVVGQQGQPQHF
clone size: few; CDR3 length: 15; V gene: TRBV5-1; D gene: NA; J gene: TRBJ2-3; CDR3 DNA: TGCGCCAGCAGGTCCGGTGGCAGTAGCACAGATACGCAGTATTTT; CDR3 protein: CASRSGGSSTDTQYF
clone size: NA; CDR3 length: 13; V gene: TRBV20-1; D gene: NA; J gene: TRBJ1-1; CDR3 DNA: TGCAGTGCTCCCAGGGGTCCGGACACTGAAGCTTTCTTT; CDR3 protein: CSAPRGPDTEAFF
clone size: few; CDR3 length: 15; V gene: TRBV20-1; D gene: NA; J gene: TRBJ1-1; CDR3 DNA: TGCAGTCCCTCCGGGGGGATGGCTATGAACACTGAAGCTTTCTTT; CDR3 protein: CSPSGGMAMNTEAFF
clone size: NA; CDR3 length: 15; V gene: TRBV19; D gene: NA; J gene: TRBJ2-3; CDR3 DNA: TGTGCCAGTAGTATAACTCCTGGGTTTGGGGATACGCAGTATTTT; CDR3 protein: CASSITPGFGDTQYF
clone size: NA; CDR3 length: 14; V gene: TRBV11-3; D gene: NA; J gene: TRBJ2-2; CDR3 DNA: TGTGCCAGCAGCGCCAGGAACTGGCCCGGGGAGCTGTTTTTT; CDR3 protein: CASSARNWPGELFF
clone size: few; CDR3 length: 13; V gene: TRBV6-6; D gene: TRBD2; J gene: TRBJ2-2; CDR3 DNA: TGTGCCAGCCATCCGGGGGGGACCGGGGAGCTGTTTTTT; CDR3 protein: CASHPGGTGELFF